Listed below are T cell receptor beta chains from one sample, sequenced in a study of T-cell reconstitution after alpha-beta-depleted transplantation in children. TCRdb fed the PCR reads into MiXCR, producing one record per CDR3 protein. The table includes under 300,000 distinct CDR3 sequences, 11% detected once. This material consisted of peripheral blood, taken 180 days after TCRalphabeta/CD19-depleted stem cell transplant. These receptors originate from a male patient between 2 and 10 years old who had a stem cell transplant for chronic granulomatous disease, so the T cells may come from the graft donor. Each CDR3 is given with its conserved first and last residue. Fields, in order: D gene, J gene, clone size, V gene, CDR3 protein, CDR3 DNA. D genes are given only for firm matches. A clone size is listed for some rows: how often the clone was seen (once, few, many), or a class if it is expanded.

>NA|TRBJ2-7|many|TRBV6-2/TRBV6-3
CASSYGGKQYF
TGTGCCAGCAGTTACGGCGGAAAGCAGTACTTC
>NA|TRBJ1-1|many|TRBV28
CASSLYTAMNTEAFF
TGTGCCAGCAGTTTATATACCGCAATGAACACTGAAGCTTTCTTT
>NA|TRBJ1-1|many|TRBV20-1
CSARDPTTEAFF
TGCAGTGCTAGAGATCCGACCACTGAAGCTTTCTTT
>TRBD1|TRBJ1-6|many|TRBV6-6
CASSDRASPLHF
TGTGCCAGTTCGGACAGGGCTTCACCCCTCCACTTT
>TRBD2|TRBJ2-2|many|TRBV14
CASSPRTSGRFTGELFF
TGTGCCAGCAGCCCCCGGACTAGCGGGAGATTCACCGGGGAGCTGTTTTTT
>TRBD1|TRBJ1-6|many|TRBV12-3/TRBV12-4
CASSFRQGKSPLHF
TGTGCCAGCAGTTTTAGACAGGGGAAATCACCCCTCCACTTT
>TRBD2|TRBJ2-3|many|TRBV12-3/TRBV12-4
CASSPMTSGETDTQYF
TGTGCCAGCAGTCCCATGACTAGCGGGGAGACAGATACGCAGTATTTT
>TRBD1|TRBJ2-3|many|TRBV4-2
CASSQDLGWTGNTDTQYF
TGTGCCAGCAGCCAAGATCTCGGCTGGACAGGGAACACAGATACGCAGTATTTT
>TRBD2|TRBJ2-3|many|TRBV4-2
CASSQLAGGPIGTDTQYF
TGTGCCAGCAGCCAATTGGCGGGGGGGCCCATTGGCACAGATACGCAGTATTTT
>NA|TRBJ1-5|many|TRBV20-1
CSAAGQYSNQPQHF
TGCAGTGCTGCAGGACAGTATAGCAATCAGCCCCAGCATTTT
>TRBD1|TRBJ2-1|many|TRBV28
CASRSGTGSYNEQFF
TGTGCCAGCAGGTCCGGGACAGGCTCCTACAATGAGCAGTTCTTC
>TRBD1|TRBJ1-1|many|TRBV12-3/TRBV12-4
CASRTGPTPEAFF
TGTGCCAGCAGGACAGGGCCAACTCCTGAAGCTTTCTTT
>NA|TRBJ2-3|once|TRBV7-9
CAISPGLSSTDTQYF
TGTGCCATCAGCCCGGGGCTCTCTAGCACAGATACGCAGTATTTT
>NA|TRBJ2-1|NA|TRBV11-2
CASSRGPLYNEQFF
TGTGCCAGCAGCCGAGGACCACTCTACAATGAGCAGTTCTTC
>TRBD2|TRBJ2-3|many|TRBV7-2
CASSLVTSGGYTDTQYF
TGTGCCAGCAGCTTAGTTACTAGCGGGGGATACACAGATACGCAGTATTTT
>TRBD2|TRBJ2-5|many|TRBV7-3
CASSAGTSGGQETQYF
TGTGCCAGCAGCGCCGGGACTAGCGGGGGGCAAGAGACCCAGTACTTC
>TRBD2|TRBJ2-1|many|TRBV15
CATSKREVRYNEQFF
TGTGCCACCAGCAAGCGGGAGGTACGTTACAATGAGCAGTTCTTC
>NA|TRBJ2-5|many|TRBV29-1
CSVGGVVTLKQETQYF
TGCAGCGTTGGCGGTGTCGTCACCCTCAAACAAGAGACCCAGTACTTC